This T cell receptor (beta chain) was sequenced in a study of cytomegalovirus exposure and HLA in healthy donors. CDR3 length: 15 amino acids. Per the germline V gene, CDR1 is MNHNY and CDR2 is SVGAGI (reference sequence). Trimming took 2 bases from V and 5 from J; bases not matched to a gene: 7. PCR involved 60 Vbeta and 13 Jbeta primers. Data came from immunoSEQ multiplex PCR; TCRdb stores just in-frame clones and leaves some out. In all, the sample yields approximately 61,000 clones. General study points: The study dropped some indistinguishable V segments, TRBV6-2 and TRBV6-3 among them. Apart from CMV serostatus, no immune exposure information was available.

As regards this clone: Its antigen is unidentified.

The chain links TRBV6-6 to TRBJ1-2, with 8 positions matching TRBD1. Sequencing input: PBMCs. The receptor was derived from a young woman in good health and CMV-seronegative. The CDR3 DNA is TGTGCCAGCAGTTACATCGGACAGGGTCCATATGGCTACACCTTC. Protein sequence: CASSYIGQGPYGYTF.